This T cell receptor (beta chain) stems from a study of blood T cell repertoires in COVID-19. Study-level background: The cDNA or gDNA used as material had been derived from T cells, B-cell-depleted T cells, or PBMCs.

The CDR3 runs 16 residues. V trimming: 0 bases; J trimming: 5 bases; junction bases outside the gene matches: 8. Germline CDR1 is MNHEY and CDR2 is SVGEGT. In the study's own analysis: Scientists estimated how many nucleated cells there were by amplifying reference gene primers. The data were produced by immunoSEQ multiplex PCR, yet TCRdb's version contains in-frame clones alone and is incomplete. V and J calls and clone size come straight from that table; D and trimming were deduced from the DNA. The sample shows more than 300,000 clones, around 89% of them seen only once. The chain links TRBV6-2 or TRBV6-3 to TRBJ2-5, with TRBD2 identical over 8 bases. Specimen: PBMCs or T cells enriched from blood (not recorded which). The TCR originated in a woman between 18 and 29 years old who had recovered from COVID-19. CDR3 sequence (DNA): TGTGCCAGCAGTTACTCGCGGGAGGCCCCTTCGGAGACCCAGTACTTC. This codes for CASSYSREAPSETQYF.